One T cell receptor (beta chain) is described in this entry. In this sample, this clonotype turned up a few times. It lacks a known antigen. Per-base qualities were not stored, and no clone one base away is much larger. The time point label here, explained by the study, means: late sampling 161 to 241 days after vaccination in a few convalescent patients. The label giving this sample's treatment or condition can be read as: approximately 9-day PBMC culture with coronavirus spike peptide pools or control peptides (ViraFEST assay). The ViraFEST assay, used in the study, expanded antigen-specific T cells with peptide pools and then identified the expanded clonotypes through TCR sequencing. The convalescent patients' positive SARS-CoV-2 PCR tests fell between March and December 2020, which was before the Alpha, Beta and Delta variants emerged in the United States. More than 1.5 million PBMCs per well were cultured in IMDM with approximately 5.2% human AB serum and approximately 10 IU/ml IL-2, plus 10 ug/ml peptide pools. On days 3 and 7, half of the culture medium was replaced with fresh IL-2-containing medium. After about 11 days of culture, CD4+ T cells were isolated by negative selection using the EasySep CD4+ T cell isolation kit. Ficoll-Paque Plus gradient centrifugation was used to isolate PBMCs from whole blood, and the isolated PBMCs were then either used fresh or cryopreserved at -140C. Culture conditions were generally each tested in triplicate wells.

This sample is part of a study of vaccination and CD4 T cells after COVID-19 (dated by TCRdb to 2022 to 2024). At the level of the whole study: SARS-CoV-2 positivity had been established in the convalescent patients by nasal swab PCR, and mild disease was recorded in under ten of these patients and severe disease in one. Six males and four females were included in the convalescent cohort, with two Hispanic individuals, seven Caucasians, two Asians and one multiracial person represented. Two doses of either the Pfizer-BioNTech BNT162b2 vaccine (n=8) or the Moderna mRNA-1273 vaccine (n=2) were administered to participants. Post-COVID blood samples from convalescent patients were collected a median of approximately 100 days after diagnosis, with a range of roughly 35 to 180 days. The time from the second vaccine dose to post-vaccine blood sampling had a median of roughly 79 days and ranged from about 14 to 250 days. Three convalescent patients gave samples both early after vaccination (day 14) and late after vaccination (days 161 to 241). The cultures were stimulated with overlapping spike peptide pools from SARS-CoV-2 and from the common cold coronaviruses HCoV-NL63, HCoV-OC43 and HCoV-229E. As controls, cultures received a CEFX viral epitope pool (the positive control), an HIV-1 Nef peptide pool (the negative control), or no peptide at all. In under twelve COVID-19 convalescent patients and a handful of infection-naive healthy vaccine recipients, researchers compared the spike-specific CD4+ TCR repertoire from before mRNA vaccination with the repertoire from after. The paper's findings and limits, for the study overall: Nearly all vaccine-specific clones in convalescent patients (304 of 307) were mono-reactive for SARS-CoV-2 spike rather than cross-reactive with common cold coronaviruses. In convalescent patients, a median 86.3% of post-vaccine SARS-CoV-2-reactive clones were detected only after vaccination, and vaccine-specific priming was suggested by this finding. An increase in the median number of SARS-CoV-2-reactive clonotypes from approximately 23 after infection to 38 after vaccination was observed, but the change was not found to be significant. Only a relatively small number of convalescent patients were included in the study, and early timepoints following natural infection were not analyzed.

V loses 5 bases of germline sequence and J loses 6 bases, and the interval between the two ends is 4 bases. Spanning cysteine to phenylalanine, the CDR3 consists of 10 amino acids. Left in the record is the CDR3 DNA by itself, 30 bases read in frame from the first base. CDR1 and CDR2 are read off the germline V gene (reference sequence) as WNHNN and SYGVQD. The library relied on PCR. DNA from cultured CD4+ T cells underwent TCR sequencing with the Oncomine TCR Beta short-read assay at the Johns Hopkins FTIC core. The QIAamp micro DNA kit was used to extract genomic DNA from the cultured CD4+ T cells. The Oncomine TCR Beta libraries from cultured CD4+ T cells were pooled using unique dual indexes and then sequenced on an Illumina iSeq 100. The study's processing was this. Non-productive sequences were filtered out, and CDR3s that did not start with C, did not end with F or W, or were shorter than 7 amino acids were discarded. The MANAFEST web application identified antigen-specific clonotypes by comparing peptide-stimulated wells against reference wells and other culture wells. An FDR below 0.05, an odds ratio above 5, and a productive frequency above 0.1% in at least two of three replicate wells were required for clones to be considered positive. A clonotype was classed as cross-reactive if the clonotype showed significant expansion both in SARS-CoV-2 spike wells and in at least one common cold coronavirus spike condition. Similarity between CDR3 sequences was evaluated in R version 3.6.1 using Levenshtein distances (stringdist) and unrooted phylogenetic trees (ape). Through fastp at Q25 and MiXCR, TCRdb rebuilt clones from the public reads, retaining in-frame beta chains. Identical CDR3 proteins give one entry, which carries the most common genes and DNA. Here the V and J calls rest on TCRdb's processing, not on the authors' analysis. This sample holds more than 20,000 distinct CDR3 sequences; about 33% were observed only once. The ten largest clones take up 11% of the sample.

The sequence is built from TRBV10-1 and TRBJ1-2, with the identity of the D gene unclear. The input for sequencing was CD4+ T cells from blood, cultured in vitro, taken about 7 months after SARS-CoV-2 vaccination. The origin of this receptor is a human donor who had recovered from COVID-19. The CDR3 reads CASSSHGYTF. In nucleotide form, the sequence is TGCGCCAGCAGTTCCCATGGCTACACCTTC.